These T cell receptor beta chains were read from a single sample in a study of T cell repertoires in cytomegalovirus infection. Their antigen targets remain unknown. TCRdb itself ran the reads through MiXCR, one entry per CDR3 protein. The table has 750,000 to 900,000 distinct CDR3 sequences, 25% to 35% seen once. Material: cultured CD8+ T cells from PBMCs, obtained from culture after CMV antigen stimulation. Receptors were obtained from a human donor in good health (CMV status not recorded). Some clones in this sample may be carry-over from other donors' samples. The CDR3 runs from the conserved cysteine through the conserved F or W. D genes are given only for firm matches. Only some rows state a clone size, as once, few, many or a class for expanded clones.

j_call v_call d_call clone_size cdr3_nt cdr3_aa
TRBJ1-2 TRBV2 - - TGTGCCAGCAGTGCGACGGCAGCTAACTATGGCTACACCTTC CASSATAANYGYTF
TRBJ1-2 TRBV15 - few TGTGCCACCAGCTCTCTCTTCGGGGAGACGTCTAACTATGGCTACACCTTC CATSSLFGETSNYGYTF
TRBJ1-5 TRBV19 - - TGTGCCAGTAGCGAAGTTCCGCCCCAGCATTTT CASSEVPPQHF
TRBJ1-2 TRBV12-3/TRBV12-4 TRBD1 - TGTGCCAGCAGTATCCTACCAGGGGGCAGCTATGGCTACACCTTC CASSILPGGSYGYTF
TRBJ1-6 TRBV7-2 - many TGTGCCAGCAGCTTGTCGGCTTCACCCCTCCACTTT CASSLSASPLHF
TRBJ2-5 TRBV2 - - TGTGCCAGCAGTGGGAAGGGCCAGTACTTC CASSGKGQYF
TRBJ2-2 TRBV10-3 TRBD2 - TGTGCCATCAGTGTACTAGCGGGGGGGCCGGGGGACACCGGGGAGCTGTTTTTT CAISVLAGGPGDTGELFF
TRBJ1-1 TRBV2 - few TGTGCCGGCTCGAGGAACACTGAAGCTTTCTTT CAGSRNTEAFF
TRBJ1-6 TRBV7-6 TRBD1 few TGTGCCAGCAGCTTAATAACTCCGGGACAGGGGAATTCACCCCTCCACTTT CASSLITPGQGNSPLHF
TRBJ2-1 TRBV11-2 TRBD2 - TGTGCCAGCAGCTCCAGACTAGGCGGGGGGGCCAATGAGCAGTTCTTC CASSSRLGGGANEQFF
TRBJ2-2 TRBV20-1 - few TGCAGTGCTAGGGGCGGGCGCGTCACCGGGGAGCTGTTTTTT CSARGGRVTGELFF
TRBJ2-1 TRBV11-2 TRBD2 - TGTGCCAGCAGCACCCGCTTAGCGGGGGACAGCAATGTGCAGTTCTTC CASSTRLAGDSNVQFF
TRBJ2-1 TRBV6-2/TRBV6-3 TRBD2 few TGTGCCAGCAGTTACCCGGGACTAGTTCCCGATGAGCAGTTCTTC CASSYPGLVPDEQFF
TRBJ1-5 TRBV7-9 - - TGTGCCAGCAGCTCTTCCACAGGCCTCGGGCAGCCCCAGCATTTT CASSSSTGLGQPQHF
TRBJ2-2 TRBV28 - - TGTGCCAGCAGTTTTAATCCGGCCGGGGAGCTGTTTTTT CASSFNPAGELFF
TRBJ1-5 TRBV7-8 - few TGTGCCAGCAGCGACGAGGACATTCATCAGCCCCAGCATTTT CASSDEDIHQPQHF
TRBJ2-2 TRBV7-2 - few TGTGCCAGCAGCTTAGCTTCCTTAGTCGGGGGCGGGGAGCTGTTTTTT CASSLASLVGGGELFF
TRBJ1-4 TRBV7-9 - many TGTGCCAGCAGCTCCAAACCGCACAGGGAAAAACTGTTTTTT CASSSKPHREKLFF